Presented here are 21 T cell receptor beta chains from one specimen sequenced in a study of CD8+ T cells in alopecia areata. RNA extraction and reverse transcription yielded cDNA as sequencing template. The method was immunoSEQ multiplex PCR; TCRdb's version includes in-frame clones alone and lacks a portion of them. The data hold 100,000 to 150,000 clones, with about 47% observed a single time. The material was CD8+ T cells sorted from blood, obtained at week 0. The receptors shown here come from a human donor with alopecia areata.

The V call is TRBV5-6, the J call TRBJ2-7; D unclear. The CDR3 spans 13 residues. The V end lost 4 bases, the J end lost 0 bases, and 8 bases lay between the germline ends. CDR1 and CDR2 from the germline V gene are SGHDT and YYEEEE. The CDR3 DNA reads as TGTGCCAGCAGCCCACAGAGCTCCTACGAGCAGTACTTC. This gives the protein CASSPQSSYEQYF.

The sample holds a few counts of this clone. The gene calls are TRBV7-9 and TRBJ2-2, with D perhaps matching TRBD1 or TRBD2 (5 bases each). Trimming took off 5 bases at V and 1 base at J, with 14 bases between the two ends. This CDR3 spans 16 amino acids. Germline V lookup: CDR1 SEHNR, CDR2 FQNEAQ (reference sequence). CDR3 DNA: TGTGCCAGCAGCCCCTTCGGGACCGAGAACACCGGGGAGCTGTTTTTT. Amino acid sequence: CASSPFGTENTGELFF.

The rearrangement uses TRBV5-6 and TRBJ2-7, with 9 bases matching TRBD1. The CDR3 is made up of 17 amino acids. V lost 9 bases to trimming and J lost 0 bases; unmatched junction nucleotides: 16. Per the germline V gene, CDR1 is SGHDT and CDR2 is YYEEEE. In nucleotides, the CDR3 is TGTGCCATCCCCCGTGGGGAACGGGACAGGGACTCCTACGAGCAGTACTTC. It specifies CAIPRGERDRDSYEQYF.

This clone was observed a handful of times. For the CDR3, the DNA is TGTGCCAGCAGTTACTCGCCGGGGGGGCACGGCGATGAGCAGTTCTTC. This gives the protein CASSYSPGGHGDEQFF. The rearrangement links TRBV6-6 to TRBJ2-1; 8 bases line up with TRBD2. The CDR3 contains 16 residues. The germline V gene has CDR1 MNHNY and CDR2 SVGAGI (reference sequence). V gave up 0 bases and J gave up 8 bases; unmatched junction bases: 9.

This rearrangement joins TRBV27 to TRBJ2-5, with 8 bases lining up with TRBD2. Trimming removed 5 bases from V and 5 bases from J; junction bases left unmatched: 10. Germline-derived CDR1 and CDR2 are MNHEY and SMNVEV (reference sequence). The CDR3 sequence is 15 residues long. CDR3 sequence: CASSPGTSRMETQYF. CDR3 sequence (DNA): TGTGCCAGCAGTCCCGGGACTAGTAGGATGGAGACCCAGTACTTC.

The chain couples TRBV29-1 to TRBJ2-7; D tentatively reads TRBD1 or TRBD2 (5 bases each). This CDR3 is 13 amino acids long. Germline V gene lookup returns CDR1 SQVTM and CDR2 ANQGSEA. The V gene lost 4 bases and the J gene lost 1 base, with 11 bases spanning the gap. The CDR3: CSVGGGRSYEQYF. The CDR3, as DNA: TGCAGCGTTGGTGGGGGTAGATCCTACGAGCAGTACTTC.

This sequence joins TRBV11-2 and TRBJ2-7, with TRBD1 as a possible D gene (6 bases). This CDR3 has 13 residues. CDR1 is SGHAT, CDR2 FQNNGV, per germline. The V and J ends lost 7 bases and 4 bases respectively, with 14 bases between them. The CDR3 loop is CASKDSFFYEQYF. For the CDR3, the DNA is TGTGCCAGCAAGGACAGCTTTTTTTACGAGCAGTACTTC.

The chain couples TRBV10-3 to TRBJ2-3; D is possibly TRBD2 (5 bases). This CDR3 contains 11 residues. Germline CDR1 reads ENHRY; CDR2 reads SYGVKD. V was cut by 7 bases and J by 11 bases, with 13 bases left in between. CDR3 nucleotide sequence: TGTGCCATCACCTCGGACTTTATGCAGTATTTT. Encoded protein: CAITSDFMQYF.

CDR3 amino acids: CSVAGVAGGHEQYF. CDR3 DNA sequence: TGCAGCGTCGCTGGGGTAGCGGGGGGTCACGAGCAGTACTTC. The chain is built from TRBV29-1 and TRBJ2-7; 10 bases match TRBD2. The CDR3 is 14 amino acids. Per the germline V gene, CDR1 is SQVTM and CDR2 is ANQGSEA. J was trimmed by 5 bases and V by 6 bases; bases with no gene match: 10.

The chain recombines TRBV4-3 with TRBJ2-7, with D possibly being TRBD1 or TRBD2 (5 bases each). Germline CDR1 reads LGHNA; CDR2 reads YSLEER. CDR3 size: 15 residues. V lost 0 bases to trimming and J lost 7 bases, with 16 bases between them. This chain's CDR3 is CASSQELGVRLEQYF. The CDR3 DNA reads as TGCGCCAGCAGCCAAGAACTGGGGGTTCGGTTGGAGCAGTACTTC.

CDR3 sequence: CSVVYRETYEQYF. CDR3 DNA sequence: TGCAGCGTTGTATACAGGGAAACCTACGAGCAGTACTTC. This rearrangement joins TRBV29-1 to TRBJ2-7; the D gene is possibly TRBD1 (6 bases). This CDR3 is built from 13 residues. Trimming removed 4 bases from V and 2 bases from J, with 12 bases in between. Germline V gene lookup returns CDR1 SQVTM and CDR2 ANQGSEA.

This clone was seen a few times. J is TRBJ1-6 and V is TRBV29-1; no firm D call. V was shortened by 6 bases and J by 0 bases, with 12 bases between the two germline ends. CDR1 SQVTM and CDR2 ANQGSEA come from the germline V gene. The CDR3 runs to 15 residues. For the CDR3, the DNA is TGCAGCGTCGAGGGCGTGAGCTCCTATAATTCACCCCTCCACTTT. Its protein is CSVEGVSSYNSPLHF.

This clone has a handful of counts. The gene calls are TRBV6-5 and TRBJ2-5, with a tentative D call TRBD2 (5 bases). CDR1 and CDR2 (germline): MNHEY, SVGAGI. The CDR3 extends over 15 amino acids. Trimming stripped 7 bases from V and 5 bases from J, with 20 bases between. The CDR3 coding sequence is TGTGCCAGCACCATCACGGTCGGGGAGTGGGAGACCCAGTACTTC. This translates into CASTITVGEWETQYF.

In its sample, this clone was seen once. The gene calls are TRBV5-1 and TRBJ2-5; no clear D gene. V was trimmed by 1 base and J by 6 bases, leaving 10 bases between them. There are 13 residues in the CDR3. The germline V gene encodes CDR1 SGHRS and CDR2 YFSETQ. The CDR3 nucleotides read TGCGCCAGCAGCTTGTCAGTTATTCAGACCCAGTACTTC. Amino acid sequence: CASSLSVIQTQYF.

In its sample, this clone was seen a few times. V gene TRBV6-6 combines with J gene TRBJ2-7; 10 nucleotides agree with TRBD1. The CDR3 is made up of 15 amino acids. V lost 5 bases to trimming and J lost 3 bases; unmatched junction nucleotides: 7. CDR1 is MNHNY and CDR2 is SVGAGI in the germline V gene (reference sequence). In DNA, the CDR3 is TGTGCCAGCAGTCCCCCGGGACAGGGGTACTACGAGCAGTACTTC. Translation gives CASSPPGQGYYEQYF.

V gene TRBV7-6 combines with J gene TRBJ2-5; D gene ambiguous. Germline CDR1 and CDR2: SGHVS and FNYEAQ. V lost 2 bases, J lost 2 bases, and 9 bases lay in between. The CDR3 extends over 14 amino acids. CDR3 residues: CASSLRLVQETQYF. The CDR3 nucleotides are TGTGCCAGCAGCTTAAGACTCGTACAAGAGACCCAGTACTTC.

A few counts support this clone. The genes are TRBV14 and TRBJ1-5; D ambiguous. CDR1 and CDR2 (germline): SGHDN, FVKESK. The CDR3 is 12 amino acids. The V end was cut by 1 base, the J end by 7 bases, with 5 bases between. The CDR3 reads CASSQGHQPQHF. DNA for the CDR3: TGTGCCAGCAGCCAAGGTCACCAGCCCCAGCATTTT.

This clone has a handful of counts. V usage is TRBV5-1 and J usage is TRBJ2-3, with TRBD2 identical over 9 bases. The CDR3 covers 17 residues. Germline CDR1 reads SGHRS; CDR2 reads YFSETQ. Trimming took 0 bases from V and 4 from J; bases not matched to a gene: 9. CDR3 loop: CASSLEVGTSLPDTQYF. The CDR3 coding sequence is TGCGCCAGCAGCTTGGAGGTGGGGACTAGCCTTCCAGATACGCAGTATTTT.

This clone was observed a handful of times. This chain uses TRBV7-9 with TRBJ1-6; D call uncertain. V was clipped by 6 bases and J by 5 bases, with 17 bases between them. Per the germline V gene, CDR1 is SEHNR and CDR2 is FQNEAQ (reference sequence). The CDR3 sequence is 16 residues long. The CDR3 DNA reads TGTGCCAGCAGTTGGGCGGTGGCAAATGATAATTCACCCCTCCACTTT. Amino acid sequence: CASSWAVANDNSPLHF.

The chain uses TRBV6-1 and TRBJ2-7, with 8 positions matching TRBD2. The junction had 15 bases not matched to a gene; V was cut back by 10 bases and J by 7 bases. The CDR3 runs to 14 residues. CDR1 MNHNS and CDR2 SASEGT come from the germline V gene. As DNA, the CDR3 is TGTGCCACCACGGGGGGGACCGTCCCGAGGGAGCAGTACTTC. It translates to CATTGGTVPREQYF.

This rearrangement joins TRBV27 to TRBJ1-1; no clear D. Trimming cost V 4 bases and J 3 bases, with 12 bases left between them. Germline CDR1 is MNHEY and CDR2 is SMNVEV (reference sequence). The CDR3 sequence is 14 residues long. The CDR3, as DNA: TGTGCCAGCAGTTCACAACCGGGATACACTGAAGCTTTCTTT. The encoded protein is CASSSQPGYTEAFF.